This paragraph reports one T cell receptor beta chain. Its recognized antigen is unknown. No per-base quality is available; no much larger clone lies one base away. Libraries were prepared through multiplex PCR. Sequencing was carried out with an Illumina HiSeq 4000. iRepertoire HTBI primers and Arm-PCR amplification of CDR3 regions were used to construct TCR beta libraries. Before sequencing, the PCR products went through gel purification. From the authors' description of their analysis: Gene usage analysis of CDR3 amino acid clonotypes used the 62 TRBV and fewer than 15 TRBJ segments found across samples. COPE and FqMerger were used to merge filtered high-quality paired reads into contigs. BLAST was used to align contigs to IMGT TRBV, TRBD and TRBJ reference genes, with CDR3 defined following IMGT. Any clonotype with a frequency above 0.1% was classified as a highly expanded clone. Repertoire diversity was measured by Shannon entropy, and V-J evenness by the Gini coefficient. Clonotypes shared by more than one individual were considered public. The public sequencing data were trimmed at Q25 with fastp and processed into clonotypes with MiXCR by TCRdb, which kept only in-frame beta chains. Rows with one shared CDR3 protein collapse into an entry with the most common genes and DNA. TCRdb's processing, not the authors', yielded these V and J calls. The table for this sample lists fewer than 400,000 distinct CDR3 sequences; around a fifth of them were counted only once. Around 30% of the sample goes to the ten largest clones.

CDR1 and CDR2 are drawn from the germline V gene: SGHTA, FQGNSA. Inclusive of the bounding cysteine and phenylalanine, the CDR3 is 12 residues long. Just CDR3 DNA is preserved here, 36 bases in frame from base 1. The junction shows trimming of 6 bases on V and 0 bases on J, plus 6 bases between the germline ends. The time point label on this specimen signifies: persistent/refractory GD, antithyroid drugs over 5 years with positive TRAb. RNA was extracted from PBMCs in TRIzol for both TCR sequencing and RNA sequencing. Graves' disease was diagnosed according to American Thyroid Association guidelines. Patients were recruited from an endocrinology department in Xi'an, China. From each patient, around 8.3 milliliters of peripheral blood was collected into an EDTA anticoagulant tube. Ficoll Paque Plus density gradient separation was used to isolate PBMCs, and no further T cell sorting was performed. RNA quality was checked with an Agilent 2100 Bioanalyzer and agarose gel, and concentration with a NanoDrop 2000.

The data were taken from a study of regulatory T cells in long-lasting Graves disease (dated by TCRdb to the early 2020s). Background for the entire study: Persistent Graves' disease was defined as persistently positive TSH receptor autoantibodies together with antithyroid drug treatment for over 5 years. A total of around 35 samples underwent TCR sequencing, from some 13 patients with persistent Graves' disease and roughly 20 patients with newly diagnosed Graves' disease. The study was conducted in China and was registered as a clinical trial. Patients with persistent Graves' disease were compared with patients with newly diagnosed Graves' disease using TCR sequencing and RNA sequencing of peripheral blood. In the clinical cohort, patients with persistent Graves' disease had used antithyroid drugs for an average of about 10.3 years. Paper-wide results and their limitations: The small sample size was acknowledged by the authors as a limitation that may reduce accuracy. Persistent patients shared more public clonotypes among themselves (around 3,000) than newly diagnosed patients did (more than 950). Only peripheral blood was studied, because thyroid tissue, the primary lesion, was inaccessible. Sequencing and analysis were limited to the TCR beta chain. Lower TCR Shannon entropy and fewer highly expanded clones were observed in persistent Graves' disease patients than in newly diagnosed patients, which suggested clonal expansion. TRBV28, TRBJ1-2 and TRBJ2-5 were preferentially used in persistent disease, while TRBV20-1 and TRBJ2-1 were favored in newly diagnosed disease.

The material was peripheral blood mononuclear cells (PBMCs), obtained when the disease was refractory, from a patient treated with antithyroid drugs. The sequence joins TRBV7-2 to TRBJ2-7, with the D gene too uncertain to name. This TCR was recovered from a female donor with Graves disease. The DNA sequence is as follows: TGTGCCAGCAGTTGGGACTCCTACGAGCAGTACTTC. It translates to CASSWDSYEQYF.